These 10 T cell receptor beta chains were all obtained from the same sample, sequenced in a study of blood T cell repertoires in COVID-19 (dated by TCRdb to the early 2020s). The receptor library was made with the immunoSEQ multiplex PCR assay. What TCRdb holds here is the immuneACCESS table cut down to in-frame rearrangements. Part of the clones is not present; checked against another copy, under half of the missing clones reflect an unresolved V gene, and the others are unexplained. The sample data list about 60,000 clones, and about four fifths of these were observed just once. Together, the top ten hold about 5.9% of the sample. Material: peripheral blood. The receptors were sampled from a human donor in a cohort sampled during active COVID-19.

The chain recombines TRBV7-2 with TRBJ1-4; TRBD1 is a possible D gene (6 bases). CDR3 length: 14 amino acids. The germline V gene has CDR1 SGHTA and CDR2 FQGNSA. Trimming shortened V by 5 bases and J by 5 bases, and 12 bases separated the two germline ends. CDR3 amino acids: CASSRSQGNEKLFF. CDR3 coding DNA: TGTGCCAGCAGCCGGAGTCAGGGGAATGAAAAACTGTTTTTT.

The J gene is TRBJ2-5, the V gene TRBV5-1; 7 bases align to TRBD1. J was trimmed by 1 base and V by 4 bases; bases with no gene match: 7. From germline, CDR1 is SGHRS and CDR2 YFSETQ. This CDR3 has 15 amino acids. CDR3 region: CASSRIPGGQETQYF. CDR3 DNA: TGCGCCAGCAGCCGAATACCAGGGGGCCAAGAGACCCAGTACTTC.

Here the CDR3 DNA reads TGCGCCAGCAGCCCTCGGACAGGACCCTCCGAGGAGCAGTACTTC. It translates to CASSPRTGPSEEQYF. V usage is TRBV5-1 and J usage is TRBJ2-7; 7 nucleotides agree with TRBD1. This CDR3 comprises 15 residues. With 4 bases clipped from V and 7 bases from J, the junction kept 14 bases outside the gene matches. Germline values: CDR1 SGHRS, CDR2 YFSETQ.

This chain uses TRBV7-9 with TRBJ2-1; 12 bases match TRBD2. Germline CDR1 reads SEHNR; CDR2 reads FQNEAQ (reference sequence). J gave up 9 bases and V 8 bases, and 5 bases lay outside the gene matches. The CDR3 sequence is 13 residues long. This chain's CDR3 is CASRTSGMGEQFF. The DNA of the CDR3 is TGTGCCAGCCGGACTAGCGGGATGGGTGAGCAGTTCTTC.

This sequence joins TRBV6-5 and TRBJ2-2, with 8 bases that match TRBD1. The germline CDR1 and CDR2 sequences are MNHEY and SVGAGI. This CDR3 has 16 amino acids. J lost 1 base, V lost 2 bases, and 3 bases had no gene match. The DNA for the CDR3 is TGTGCCAGCAGTTACCCGGGGACAGGGAACACCGGGGAGCTGTTTTTT. Protein sequence: CASSYPGTGNTGELFF.

V is TRBV15 and J is TRBJ2-3, with 7 positions matching TRBD2. V lost 8 bases, J lost 6 bases, and 11 bases stayed unmatched. This CDR3 is built from 14 residues. Germline CDR1 LNHNV, CDR2 YYDKDF (reference sequence). CDR3 sequence reads: CATGGGRRVDTQYF. The CDR3 nucleotides are TGTGCCACCGGGGGAGGGAGAAGGGTTGATACGCAGTATTTT.

J is TRBJ2-2 and V is TRBV19; D is uncertain. Trimming took 8 bases from V and 0 from J, leaving 10 bases between them. Germline CDR1 reads LNHDA; CDR2 reads SQIVND (reference sequence). The CDR3 has 14 amino acids. The CDR3 region has the DNA TGTGCCAGTGGAGTGGGTACGAACACCGGGGAGCTGTTTTTT. Translating gives CASGVGTNTGELFF. The full variable domain, rest sourced from reference TRBV19 and TRBJ2-2, is DGGITQSPKYLFRKEGQNVTLSCEQNLNHDAMYWYRQDPGQGLRLIYYSQIVNDFQKGDIAEGYSVSREKKESFPLTVTSAQKNPTAFYLCASGVGTNTGELFFGEGSRLTVL.

The sample holds one count of this clone. The rearrangement joins TRBV6-5 to TRBJ2-3; D possibly corresponds to TRBD1 (6 bases). V was trimmed by 5 bases and J by 9 bases, leaving 15 bases between them. This CDR3 comprises 13 residues. Germline V gene data show CDR1 as MNHEY and CDR2 as SVGAGI. The CDR3 is CASSQGTQWTQYF. The DNA for the CDR3 is TGTGCCAGCAGTCAGGGGACCCAGTGGACGCAGTATTTT.

The chain links TRBV19 to TRBJ2-2; D is possibly TRBD1 (6 bases). CDR3 length: 23 residues. Germline V gene lookup returns CDR1 LNHDA and CDR2 SQIVND (reference sequence). V was shortened by 6 bases and J by 0 bases, with 35 bases between the two germline ends. CDR3 loop: CASSPSSVPSAPGQQTNTGELFF. In nucleotides, the CDR3 is TGTGCCAGTAGCCCCTCGTCCGTCCCCTCTGCACCAGGACAGCAGACGAACACCGGGGAGCTGTTTTTT.

The genes are TRBV3-1 (or the pseudogene TRBV3-2) and TRBJ1-1; no reliable D call. The CDR3 is made up of 14 amino acids. The germline V gene encodes CDR1 LGHDT and CDR2 YNNKEL (reference sequence). V lost 3 bases and J 2 bases, leaving 10 bases between the germline ends. This CDR3 is CASSQPGVNTEAFF. CDR3 nucleotides: TGTGCCAGCAGCCAGCCCGGGGTAAACACTGAAGCTTTCTTT.